The 22 T cell receptor beta chains listed next were all sequenced from one sample in a study of identical twins. One entry per CDR3 protein, called by TCRdb with MiXCR from the 5' RACE reads. The sample includes fewer than 550,000 distinct CDR3 sequences, roughly an eighth of them seen just once. The same data also contributed to another study, on yellow fever vaccine responses in identical twins.

Sequencing was performed on CD4+ T cells sorted from blood. The receptors originated from a woman younger than 30 in good health.

This clonotype was found a few times. The chain combines TRBV6-2 or TRBV6-3 with TRBJ2-7; 8 bases are shared with TRBD1. With V trimmed by 7 bases and J by 0 bases, 8 bases remained unmatched. Germline CDR1 reads MNHEY; CDR2 reads SVGEGT. The CDR3 spans 15 residues. The CDR3 sequence is CASKAGQAISYEQYF. The CDR3 region has the DNA TGTGCCAGCAAGGCGGGACAGGCCATCTCCTACGAGCAGTACTTC.

This clonotype came up many times. The chain links TRBV29-1 to TRBJ2-5; D is unresolved. The V end lost 6 bases, the J end lost 5 bases, and 13 bases lay between the germline ends. The germline V gene encodes CDR1 SQVTM and CDR2 ANQGSEA. The length of the CDR3 is 12 residues. CDR3 region: CSVARVEETQYF. In DNA form, the CDR3 reads TGCAGCGTCGCAAGGGTGGAGGAGACCCAGTACTTC.

This clonotype was seen more than once but under ten times. V is TRBV11-2 and J is TRBJ2-1; 9 nucleotides match TRBD2. The V segment lost 5 bases and the J segment 1 base; nucleotides outside the gene matches: 9. The CDR3 consists of 17 residues. The germline V gene encodes CDR1 SGHAT and CDR2 FQNNGV. The CDR3 DNA reads TGTGCCAGCAGCGGGCGTTATAGCGGGAGTTCCTACAATGAGCAGTTCTTC. It codes for CASSGRYSGSSYNEQFF.

The chain has TRBV7-2 and TRBJ2-7, with TRBD2 matching over 7 bases. From germline, CDR1 is SGHTA and CDR2 FQGNSA. The CDR3 length is 15 residues. With 8 bases clipped from V and 0 bases from J, the junction kept 10 bases outside the gene matches. The CDR3 is CASGMASGASYEQYF. CDR3 nucleotides: TGTGCCAGCGGAATGGCTAGCGGAGCCTCCTACGAGCAGTACTTC.

The chain joins TRBV14 to TRBJ2-5; D gene ambiguous. The V end was cut by 4 bases, the J end by 7 bases, with 16 bases between. This CDR3 has 14 amino acids. The germline gives CDR1 SGHDN, CDR2 FVKESK. CDR3 residues: CASSLKPKSGTQYF. CDR3 coding DNA: TGTGCCAGCAGCCTAAAACCTAAATCGGGGACCCAGTACTTC.

This clonotype was picked up a small number of times. This sequence joins TRBV7-2 and TRBJ1-3; D is perhaps TRBD1 (5 bases). Deletions cut 1 base from V and 0 bases from J, with 13 bases between. CDR1 and CDR2 from the germline V gene are SGHTA and FQGNSA. This CDR3 has 17 residues. In nucleotides, the CDR3 is TGTGCCAGCAGCTTAGGAGGGACGGTTCGCTCTGGAAACACCATATATTTT. Amino acids: CASSLGGTVRSGNTIYF.

The chain links TRBV5-1 to TRBJ2-1, with 9 bases fitting TRBD2. CDR3 size: 16 residues. V shed 0 bases, J shed 10 bases, and the junction held 11 bases outside the gene matches. CDR1 and CDR2 from the germline V gene are SGHRS and YFSETQ. This chain's CDR3 is CASSLVSSGGPIEQFF. For the CDR3, the DNA is TGCGCCAGCAGCTTGGTTTCGAGCGGGGGGCCGATAGAGCAGTTCTTC. Drawing the rest from reference TRBV5-1 and TRBJ2-1, the complete variable domain is KAGVTQTPRYLIKTRGQQVTLSCSPISGHRSVSWYQQTPGQGLQFLFEYFSETQRNKGNFPGRFSGRQFSNSRSEMNVSTLELGDSALYLCASSLVSSGGPIEQFFGPGTRLTVL.

Many counts were recorded for this clonotype. The chain links TRBV6-5 to TRBJ2-2; D might be TRBD2 (5 bases). Germline V gene lookup returns CDR1 MNHEY and CDR2 SVGAGI. The germline V and J ends were trimmed by 3 bases and 8 bases, with 13 bases remaining between them. This CDR3 contains 14 residues. DNA of the CDR3: TGTGCCAGCAGTTATGGGAGACAACTTGGGGAGCTGTTTTTT. This codes for CASSYGRQLGELFF.

This rearrangement joins TRBV6-5 to TRBJ2-3, with a tentative D call TRBD1 (5 bases). Germline V gene lookup returns CDR1 MNHEY and CDR2 SVGAGI. Trimming cost V 4 bases and J 2 bases, with 16 bases left between them. The CDR3 has 16 residues. The CDR3 loop reads CASSLPRAGYTDTQYF. The DNA for the CDR3 is TGTGCCAGCAGTTTACCCCGGGCAGGGTACACAGATACGCAGTATTTT.

In its sample, this clonotype was seen a few times. The chain couples TRBV6-6 to TRBJ1-2; D remains ambiguous. CDR1 is MNHNY and CDR2 is SVGAGI in the germline V gene (reference sequence). V lost 7 bases to trimming and J lost 6 bases, with 12 bases between them. The CDR3 is 12 amino acids. The CDR3 loop is CASTDSGNGYTF. As DNA, the CDR3 is TGTGCCAGCACCGACTCTGGTAATGGCTACACCTTC.

The chain recombines TRBV7-9 with TRBJ1-1; D perhaps matches TRBD1 (5 bases). The CDR3 has 15 residues. V shed 1 base and J shed 5 bases, with 14 bases lying between them. Germline CDR1 is SEHNR and CDR2 is FQNEAQ (reference sequence). The CDR3 reads CASSLGGQGGTEAFF. CDR3 DNA sequence: TGTGCCAGCAGCTTAGGTGGGCAGGGAGGGACTGAAGCTTTCTTT.

The gene calls are TRBV19 and TRBJ2-1; TRBD1 or TRBD2 may be the D gene (6 bases each). The CDR3 contains 14 residues. From germline, CDR1 is LNHDA and CDR2 SQIVND (reference sequence). V was trimmed by 4 bases and J by 12 bases, leaving 19 bases between them. CDR3 loop: CASSTSGLRGVQFF. The CDR3 coding sequence is TGTGCCAGTAGTACCTCGGGACTGAGGGGGGTGCAGTTCTTC.

In this sample, this clonotype turned up a few times. This sequence joins TRBV7-9 and TRBJ1-4; no clear D gene. Trimming removed 5 bases from V and 0 bases from J, with 10 bases in between. This CDR3 spans 15 amino acids. Germline loops: CDR1 SEHNR, CDR2 FQNEAQ (reference sequence). The CDR3 DNA follows: TGTGCCAGCAGCACCCGGGGTGCAACTAATGAAAAACTGTTTTTT. It is translated as CASSTRGATNEKLFF.

The CDR3 loop is CASSYRDSAYEQYF. The CDR3 nucleotides are TGTGCCAGCAGTTACCGGGACTCTGCTTACGAGCAGTACTTC. The chain uses TRBV27 and TRBJ2-7; D is possibly TRBD2 (6 bases). The CDR3 has 14 amino acids. CDR1 MNHEY and CDR2 SMNVEV come from the germline V gene (reference sequence). V was pared by 4 bases and J by 4 bases, with 14 bases between.

This clonotype was counted between two and nine times. The V gene is TRBV4-3, the J gene TRBJ2-3; TRBD2 might be the D (6 bases). Trimming pared 0 bases from V and 2 bases from J, leaving 9 bases between. Germline V gene sequence: CDR1 LGHNA, CDR2 YSLEER. The length of the CDR3 is 15 residues. CDR3 sequence: CASSQDSGITDTQYF. The CDR3 DNA sequence: TGCGCCAGCAGCCAAGATAGCGGAATCACAGATACGCAGTATTTT.

This clonotype was observed many times. The V gene is TRBV15, the J gene TRBJ2-1, with D possibly TRBD1 on 6 matching bases. There are 16 residues in the CDR3. The germline V and J ends were trimmed by 3 bases and 8 bases, with 20 bases remaining between them. CDR1 is LNHNV, CDR2 YYDKDF, per germline (reference sequence). DNA for the CDR3: TGTGCCACCAGCAGGGAAATCTCAGGGGCAGTGCATGAGCAGTTCTTC. Encoded protein: CATSREISGAVHEQFF.

This clonotype was counted a few times. The gene calls are TRBV20-1 and TRBJ2-3, with a tentative D call TRBD2 (5 bases). With 7 bases removed from V and 5 bases from J, the gap between germline ends came to 10 bases. The CDR3 spans 11 residues. Germline values: CDR1 DFQATT, CDR2 SNEGSKA (reference sequence). The CDR3 DNA follows: TGCAGTGGGCTAGCTTTAGATACGCAGTATTTT. Its protein is CSGLALDTQYF.

The rearrangement links TRBV7-3 to TRBJ1-1, with TRBD1 identical over 7 bases. This CDR3 has 13 residues. Germline V CDR1 and CDR2: SGHTA, FQGTGA. Unmatched junction bases numbered 4, after V lost 5 bases and J lost 4 bases. As DNA, the CDR3 is TGTGCCAGCAGCATCGACAGGGCCACTGAAGCTTTCTTT. This gives the protein CASSIDRATEAFF.

The chain joins TRBV2 to TRBJ2-1, with TRBD2 matching 8 bases. CDR1 and CDR2 (germline): SNHLY, FYNNEI. V lost 4 bases to trimming and J lost 5 bases; unmatched junction nucleotides: 7. CDR3 size: 15 residues. The CDR3 reads CASSVGLGGNNEQFF. As DNA, the CDR3 is TGTGCCAGCAGTGTGGGACTAGGTGGTAACAATGAGCAGTTCTTC. The full variable domain, with the rest looked up from reference TRBV2 and TRBJ2-1, is EPEVTQTPSHQVTQMGQEVILRCVPISNHLYFYWYRQILGQKVEFLVSFYNNEISEKSEIFDDQFSVERPDGSNFTLKIRSTKLEDSAMYFCASSVGLGGNNEQFFGPGTRLTVL.

V usage is TRBV3-1 and J usage is TRBJ2-7, with D perhaps matching TRBD1 (7 bases). V dropped 0 bases and J dropped 7 bases, with 22 bases sitting between them. The CDR3 sequence is 17 residues long. Germline V gives CDR1 LGHDT, CDR2 YNNKEL (reference sequence). CDR3 in amino acids: CASSQDPRGKGALEQYF. For the CDR3, the DNA is TGTGCCAGCAGCCAAGACCCCCGGGGGAAGGGGGCGTTAGAGCAGTACTTC.

This chain connects TRBV12-3 or TRBV12-4 to TRBJ1-1; no clear D. This CDR3 spans 12 amino acids. With 6 bases removed from V and 4 bases from J, the gap between germline ends came to 9 bases. CDR3 protein: CASSVMVTEAFF. The DNA for the CDR3 is TGTGCCAGCAGCGTCATGGTCACTGAAGCTTTCTTT.

In this sample, this clonotype turned up a few times. This chain connects TRBV24-1 to TRBJ2-3; 7 bases line up with TRBD2. J lost 2 bases, V lost 3 bases, and 7 bases had no gene match. CDR1 and CDR2 (germline): KGHDR, SFDVKD. This CDR3 is 16 amino acids long. The CDR3 sequence: CATSDGASGYTDTQYF. DNA for the CDR3: TGTGCCACCAGTGATGGTGCTAGCGGTTACACAGATACGCAGTATTTT.